These T cell receptor beta chains were read from a single sample in a study of regulatory T cells in long-lasting Graves disease. From the multiplex PCR reads, TCRdb called clonotypes with MiXCR, one entry per CDR3 protein. The sample yields roughly 350,000 distinct CDR3 sequences, about a sixth seen once. These data were also filed under a second study, of T cells in Graves' hyperthyroidism and ophthalmopathy.

This material consisted of peripheral blood mononuclear cells (PBMCs), taken at new diagnosis, from a patient treated with antithyroid drugs. These TCRs come from a woman between 18 and 30 years old with Graves disease. CDR3s include the opening cysteine and the closing phenylalanine or tryptophan. Fields, in order: clone size, D gene, J gene, V gene, CDR3 protein, CDR3 DNA. The D gene is left open where the match is weak. Clone size is given for some rows only: seen once, a few or many times, or a class if the clone is expanded.

abundance: NA; d_gene: TRBD2; j_gene: TRBJ2-6; v_gene: TRBV12-3/TRBV12-4; CDR3aa: CASSPREAGSVAGANVLTF; CDR3nt: TGTGCCAGCAGTCCCCGGGAAGCGGGGTCTGTGGCTGGGGCCAACGTCCTGACTTTC
abundance: few; d_gene: TRBD2; j_gene: TRBJ2-7; v_gene: TRBV14; CDR3aa: CASSHGLAGPNYYYEQYF; CDR3nt: TGTGCCAGCAGCCACGGACTAGCGGGACCGAATTACTACTACGAGCAGTACTTC
abundance: NA; d_gene: TRBD2; j_gene: TRBJ2-1; v_gene: TRBV20-1; CDR3aa: CSAFLGLDPYNEQFF; CDR3nt: TGCAGTGCTTTCTTAGGACTAGACCCCTACAATGAGCAGTTCTTC
abundance: NA; d_gene: NA; j_gene: TRBJ1-3; v_gene: TRBV3-1; CDR3aa: CASSQAVSGNTIYF; CDR3nt: TGTGCCAGCAGCCAAGCGGTCTCTGGAAACACCATATATTTT
abundance: many; d_gene: NA; j_gene: TRBJ1-1; v_gene: TRBV3-1; CDR3aa: CASSRVVGNTEAFF; CDR3nt: TGTGCCAGCAGCCGAGTGGTGGGGAACACTGAAGCTTTCTTT
abundance: many; d_gene: NA; j_gene: TRBJ2-5; v_gene: TRBV12-3/TRBV12-4; CDR3aa: CASSFPGRQETQYF; CDR3nt: TGTGCCAGCAGTTTCCCGGGCAGACAAGAGACCCAGTACTTC
abundance: NA; d_gene: TRBD1; j_gene: TRBJ2-2; v_gene: TRBV6-1; CDR3aa: CASSKGQTTNTGELFF; CDR3nt: TGTGCCAGCAGCAAGGGACAGACAACGAACACCGGGGAGCTGTTTTTT
abundance: NA; d_gene: NA; j_gene: TRBJ1-5; v_gene: TRBV19; CDR3aa: CASSMQGSVQPQHF; CDR3nt: TGTGCCAGTAGTATGCAGGGGTCGGTCCAGCCCCAGCATTTT
abundance: NA; d_gene: TRBD1; j_gene: TRBJ1-6; v_gene: TRBV25-1; CDR3aa: CASSGTGYNSPLHF; CDR3nt: TGTGCCAGCAGTGGGACAGGTTATAATTCACCCCTCCACTTT
abundance: many; d_gene: NA; j_gene: TRBJ1-1; v_gene: TRBV11-2; CDR3aa: CASSVQNTEAFF; CDR3nt: TGTGCCAGCAGCGTACAGAACACTGAAGCTTTCTTT
abundance: many; d_gene: TRBD2; j_gene: TRBJ2-5; v_gene: TRBV20-1; CDR3aa: CSARSSGSRETQYF; CDR3nt: TGCAGTGCTAGGTCTAGCGGGAGCAGGGAGACCCAGTACTTC
abundance: many; d_gene: NA; j_gene: TRBJ1-2; v_gene: TRBV3-1; CDR3aa: CASSPNQDTYYGYTF; CDR3nt: TGTGCCAGCAGCCCGAACCAAGACACGTACTATGGCTACACCTTC
abundance: many; d_gene: TRBD2; j_gene: TRBJ2-1; v_gene: TRBV7-2; CDR3aa: CASSPRLAGGGDEQFF; CDR3nt: TGTGCCAGCAGCCCCCGACTAGCGGGAGGAGGCGATGAGCAGTTCTTC
abundance: many; d_gene: NA; j_gene: TRBJ1-1; v_gene: TRBV5-1; CDR3aa: CASSLGGNAEAFF; CDR3nt: TGCGCCAGCAGCTTGGGGGGGAACGCTGAAGCTTTCTTT
abundance: NA; d_gene: NA; j_gene: TRBJ2-1; v_gene: TRBV7-2; CDR3aa: CASSRSSRNEQFF; CDR3nt: TGTGCCAGCAGTCGATCCTCGCGGAATGAGCAGTTCTTC
abundance: NA; d_gene: TRBD1; j_gene: TRBJ2-1; v_gene: TRBV5-4; CDR3aa: CASSPGQGRIQQDEQFF; CDR3nt: TGTGCCAGCAGCCCAGGACAGGGACGAATACAACAGGATGAGCAGTTCTTC
abundance: many; d_gene: TRBD1; j_gene: TRBJ2-1; v_gene: TRBV29-1; CDR3aa: CSVVLGQGALVDNEQFF; CDR3nt: TGCAGCGTTGTACTAGGACAGGGGGCGTTGGTAGACAATGAGCAGTTCTTC
abundance: NA; d_gene: TRBD1; j_gene: TRBJ2-3; v_gene: TRBV11-2; CDR3aa: CASSLGRDRGSDTQYF; CDR3nt: TGTGCCAGCAGCCTGGGACGGGACAGGGGTTCAGATACGCAGTATTTT
abundance: NA; d_gene: TRBD1; j_gene: TRBJ1-6; v_gene: TRBV20-1; CDR3aa: CSARDSLGTASLHF; CDR3nt: TGCAGTGCTAGAGATTCCCTAGGGACAGCCTCCCTCCACTTT
abundance: NA; d_gene: NA; j_gene: TRBJ2-7; v_gene: TRBV4-1; CDR3aa: CASSQQRTRTPYEQYF; CDR3nt: TGCGCCAGCAGCCAACAGAGGACACGGACCCCCTACGAGCAGTACTTC
abundance: NA; d_gene: TRBD1; j_gene: TRBJ2-7; v_gene: TRBV4-1; CDR3aa: CASSHQRQGYEQYF; CDR3nt: TGCGCCAGCAGCCACCAACGACAGGGCTACGAGCAGTACTTC
abundance: many; d_gene: NA; j_gene: TRBJ2-7; v_gene: TRBV2; CDR3aa: CASSEGIASGYEQYF; CDR3nt: TGTGCCAGCAGTGAAGGAATAGCTTCGGGTTACGAGCAGTACTTC
abundance: NA; d_gene: TRBD1; j_gene: TRBJ2-7; v_gene: TRBV7-9; CDR3aa: CASRPGTGDEQYF; CDR3nt: TGTGCCAGCAGACCCGGGACAGGCGACGAGCAGTACTTC
abundance: NA; d_gene: TRBD1; j_gene: TRBJ1-4; v_gene: TRBV27; CDR3aa: CASSLWGQGSNEKLFF; CDR3nt: TGTGCCAGCAGTTTATGGGGACAGGGTTCTAATGAAAAACTGTTTTTT
abundance: few; d_gene: TRBD1; j_gene: TRBJ2-7; v_gene: TRBV5-6; CDR3aa: CASSFFGDRGTYEQYF; CDR3nt: TGTGCCAGCAGCTTTTTTGGCGACAGGGGGACCTACGAGCAGTACTTC
abundance: many; d_gene: TRBD1; j_gene: TRBJ2-7; v_gene: TRBV5-1; CDR3aa: CASSLAPGTGTLSGEQYF; CDR3nt: TGCGCCAGCAGCTTGGCCCCAGGGACAGGGACCCTAAGCGGGGAGCAGTACTTC
abundance: many; d_gene: NA; j_gene: TRBJ1-2; v_gene: TRBV29-1; CDR3aa: CSVAAGFNYGYTF; CDR3nt: TGCAGCGTTGCCGCAGGATTTAACTATGGCTACACCTTC
abundance: NA; d_gene: TRBD2; j_gene: TRBJ2-3; v_gene: TRBV2; CDR3aa: CASRGLAGGPRVTDTQYF; CDR3nt: TGTGCCAGCAGAGGACTGGCGGGAGGGCCAAGAGTGACAGATACGCAGTATTTT